Listed below are T cell receptor beta chains from one sample, sequenced in a study of blood T cell repertoires in COVID-19. Sequenced by immunoSEQ multiplex PCR; TCRdb stores in-frame clones only, minus some. The data show 45,000 to 60,000 clones, 70% to 90% seen once. Sequencing was performed on peripheral blood. The source of these receptors is a man aged 45 to 65 with active COVID-19. Each CDR3 is given with its conserved first and last residue. The D gene is left open where the match is weak. Rows may omit the clone size; those that give it use once, few, many or a size class.

D	V	size	J	DNA	CDR3
.	TRBV29-1	.	TRBJ1-6	TGCAGCGTTCGAACAAGCTCCTATAATTCACCCCTCCACTTT	CSVRTSSYNSPLHF
.	TRBV6-5	.	TRBJ2-1	TGTGCCAGTCACCCATCTCCCCAGGTCAGGGAGCAGTTCTTC	CASHPSPQVREQFF
TRBD1	TRBV15	.	TRBJ2-2	TGTGCTTCGCGGGGGACAGGGGGTTTCTTCGGGGAGCTGTTTTTT	CASRGTGGFFGELFF
.	TRBV7-9	.	TRBJ2-7	TGTGCCAGCAGCCCAAAAATCTACGAGCAGTACTTC	CASSPKIYEQYF
.	TRBV6-2/TRBV6-3	.	TRBJ2-1	TGTGCCAGCAGTTACGGGCGGGTTAAGTACAATGAGCAGTTCTTC	CASSYGRVKYNEQFF
.	TRBV5-1	few	TRBJ1-5	TGCGCCAGCAGCTTGTTATCGGGTCAGCCCCAGCATTTT	CASSLLSGQPQHF
TRBD1	TRBV5-5	.	TRBJ2-7	TGTGCCAGCAGCCCCGGACAGGACTACGAGCAGTACTTC	CASSPGQDYEQYF
.	TRBV5-4	.	TRBJ2-3	TGTGCCAGCAGCTTAGGGGCTGGCTTCACAGATACGCAGTATTTT	CASSLGAGFTDTQYF
TRBD1	TRBV6-5	.	TRBJ1-1	TGTGCCAGCAGTTGGACAGGGAACACTGAAGCTTTCTTT	CASSWTGNTEAFF
TRBD1	TRBV4-1	.	TRBJ1-6	TGCGCCAGCAGCTTCCGGACAGGCACTTCACCCCTCCACTTT	CASSFRTGTSPLHF
.	TRBV27	.	TRBJ2-6	TGTGCCAGCAGTTTATGGGCAATCACGAGCTCTGGGGCCAACGTCCTGACTTTC	CASSLWAITSSGANVLTF
.	TRBV3-1/TRBV3-2	.	TRBJ2-1	TGTGCCAGCAGCAAAGCGGATGAGCAGTTCTTC	CASSKADEQFF
TRBD1	TRBV2	.	TRBJ2-1	TGTGCCAGCAGTGGCGGGACAGGGGTAGTAGATGAGCAGTTCTTC	CASSGGTGVVDEQFF
.	TRBV3-1/TRBV3-2	.	TRBJ1-2	TGTGCCAGCAGCCAAGCCACAGTCCATGGCTACACCTTC	CASSQATVHGYTF
TRBD2	TRBV12-3/TRBV12-4	.	TRBJ2-1	TGTGCCAGCTCACTAGCGCGGTATGAGCAGTTCTTC	CASSLARYEQFF
TRBD1	TRBV7-2	.	TRBJ1-2	TGTGCCAGCAGCCAGAGCGGTCGGACAGGGGGCTCCTATGGCTACACCTTC	CASSQSGRTGGSYGYTF
.	TRBV3-1/TRBV3-2	once	TRBJ1-1	TGTGCCAGCAGCCAAGACTGGACGGGGGACACTGAAGCTTTCTTT	CASSQDWTGDTEAFF
.	TRBV9	.	TRBJ2-5	TGTGCCAGCAGCGCCCTAGTGTCTCAAGAGACCCAGTACTTC	CASSALVSQETQYF
.	TRBV12-3/TRBV12-4	.	TRBJ1-1	TGTGCCAGCTCCAAGCGGTACACTGAAGCTTTCTTT	CASSKRYTEAFF
.	TRBV5-1	.	TRBJ2-2	TGCGCCAGCAGCTTGGCCTTCGGCGCAGGGAACACCGGGGAGCTGTTTTTT	CASSLAFGAGNTGELFF
TRBD1	TRBV7-8	.	TRBJ2-7	TGTGCCAGCAGCTTATCCGCAGGGGGTCCCTACGAGCAGTACTTC	CASSLSAGGPYEQYF
.	TRBV5-1	.	TRBJ1-1	TGCGCCAGCAGCATTCGCGGGATTACCAATACAAACACTGAAGCTTTCTTT	CASSIRGITNTNTEAFF
.	TRBV11-2	.	TRBJ2-3	TGTGCCAGCAGCTCTAGCACAGATACGCAGTATTTT	CASSSSTDTQYF
.	TRBV7-3	.	TRBJ2-1	TGTGCCAGCAGCTTAATGGCGGGATGGGAAGAGCAGTTCTTC	CASSLMAGWEEQFF
TRBD1	TRBV6-5	.	TRBJ1-1	TGTGCCAGCAACCCCCGGACAGGTGAAGCTTTCTTT	CASNPRTGEAFF
TRBD1	TRBV5-6	.	TRBJ1-4	TGTGCCAGCAGTTCCCCGGGTGGATCCGGGACAGAGGATGAAAAACTGTTTTTT	CASSSPGGSGTEDEKLFF
.	TRBV7-3	.	TRBJ2-1	TGTGCCAGCAGCCCCCCCCGGGGGGAGCAGTTCTTC	CASSPPRGEQFF
.	TRBV6-2/TRBV6-3	.	TRBJ2-3	TGTGCCAGCAGTTACTCGGGGGGGCTCACAGATACGCAGTATTTT	CASSYSGGLTDTQYF
.	TRBV3-1/TRBV3-2	.	TRBJ1-4	TGTGCCAGCAGCCACGCAACTAATGAAAAACTGTTTTTT	CASSHATNEKLFF
.	TRBV18	.	TRBJ2-7	TGTGCCAGCTCCCTCGGGGGCGAGCAGTACTTC	CASSLGGEQYF
TRBD2	TRBV29-1	.	TRBJ2-5	TGCAGCGTTTCCGGCGGGAGGAAAGAGACCCAGTACTTC	CSVSGGRKETQYF
.	TRBV27	.	TRBJ2-5	TGTGCCAGCAGCTCACAGGGGCGGGGAGAGACCCAGTACTTC	CASSSQGRGETQYF
.	TRBV14	.	TRBJ1-1	TGTGCCAGCACGCTTGGAGGAAACACTGAAGCTTTCTTT	CASTLGGNTEAFF
TRBD1	TRBV5-6	.	TRBJ1-6	TGTGCCAGCAGCTTAAACCGGGACAGGGGGTATAATTCACCCCTCCACTTT	CASSLNRDRGYNSPLHF
.	TRBV12-5	.	TRBJ1-3	TGTGCTAGTGGTGGCGACAGTAGCGGAAACACCATATATTTT	CASGGDSSGNTIYF
.	TRBV19	.	TRBJ2-2	TGTGCCAGTAGTATAGGGGGCAGGGCCGGGGAGCTGTTTTTT	CASSIGGRAGELFF
.	TRBV21-1	.	TRBJ2-6	TGTGCCAGCAGCAAAGCGGGCAGAACGAGCTCTGGGGCCAACGTCCTGACTTTC	CASSKAGRTSSGANVLTF
.	TRBV19	.	TRBJ1-2	TGTGCCAGTAGTCTGGCCCACAGGGCTACCAACTATGGCTACACCTTC	CASSLAHRATNYGYTF
.	TRBV7-9	.	TRBJ2-1	TGTGCCAGCAGCTGGGGGGACTACAATGAGCAGTTCTTC	CASSWGDYNEQFF
.	TRBV10-3	.	TRBJ1-3	TGTGCCATCAGTCCCACCAGCTCTGGAAACACCATATATTTT	CAISPTSSGNTIYF
TRBD1	TRBV6-6	.	TRBJ1-4	TGTGCCAGCAGTGCGGACAGGGGGCAGAATGAAAAACTGTTTTTT	CASSADRGQNEKLFF
.	TRBV11-2	.	TRBJ1-4	TGTGCCAGCAGCTTAGATTGGGACACGGGCGCATATCGACCGAAGGAAAAACTGTTTTTT	CASSLDWDTGAYRPKEKLFF
.	TRBV5-4	once	TRBJ1-4	TGTGCCAGCAGCCAGACAGCTAATGAAAAACTGTTTTTT	CASSQTANEKLFF
TRBD1	TRBV5-4	.	TRBJ1-2	TGTGCCAGCAGCTTGGCCCCCTCCAGGGGGCTATATGGCTACACCTTC	CASSLAPSRGLYGYTF
.	TRBV29-1	.	TRBJ1-1	TGCAGCGTTGTAAGCGGGAACACTGAAGCTTTCTTT	CSVVSGNTEAFF
TRBD1	TRBV13	.	TRBJ2-5	TGTGCCAGCAGCCTCCGGACAGGGAAAGAGACCCAGTACTTC	CASSLRTGKETQYF
TRBD2	TRBV19	.	TRBJ2-5	TGTGCCAGTAGCGGACTAGCGGGAGTTGAGACCCAGTACTTC	CASSGLAGVETQYF
TRBD1	TRBV25-1	.	TRBJ2-4	TGTGCCAGCAGTGAGGGGACAGGGGGCAAAAACATTCAGTACTTC	CASSEGTGGKNIQYF
TRBD1	TRBV6-2/TRBV6-3	.	TRBJ1-5	TGTGCCAGCAGTTACAGGAGGACAGGGGTTGTGGGCAATCAGCCCCAGCATTTT	CASSYRRTGVVGNQPQHF
TRBD1	TRBV7-8	.	TRBJ1-1	TGTGCCAGCAGCTTAGACAGGGGGCGGTCTGCAGCTTTCTTT	CASSLDRGRSAAFF
TRBD2	TRBV3-1/TRBV3-2	.	TRBJ2-3	TGTGCCAGCAGCCAAAGGACTAGCGGACGCACAGATACGCAGTATTTT	CASSQRTSGRTDTQYF
.	TRBV5-4	.	TRBJ1-2	TGTGCCAGCAGCTTCTGGCCAGGGGCGAACTATGGCTACACCTTC	CASSFWPGANYGYTF
.	TRBV10-3	.	TRBJ1-5	TGTGCCATCAGTCGGGTTGATAGCAATCAGCCCCAGCATTTT	CAISRVDSNQPQHF